This T cell receptor beta chain was recorded in a study of glioma-infiltrating T cells after dendritic cell vaccination. The wider study: Autologous tumor lysate-pulsed dendritic cell vaccination was given between about 2002 and 2013. General study results and limits: Longer survival after dendritic cell vaccination followed higher pretreatment TIL content.

Method: immunoSEQ multiplex PCR; TCRdb's copy keeps in-frame clones and lacks some. The table lists approximately 48,000 clones, 85% of them singletons, with approximately 10% in the top ten. This clone was observed a few times. The target antigen is unknown. The sequenced sample was blood, obtained before dendritic cell vaccination. The source of this sequence is a human donor with glioblastoma.

CDR3 DNA sequence: TGCGCCAGCGACTCGACGGGGGGGGGCAATCAGCCCCAGCATTTT. Its protein product is CASDSTGGGNQPQHF. This sequence joins TRBV4-1 and TRBJ1-5; D may be TRBD1 (5 bases). This CDR3 contains 15 residues. Germline V gene sequence: CDR1 MGHRA, CDR2 YSYEKL. Trimming took 8 bases from V and 2 from J, leaving 16 bases between them.